This T cell receptor (beta chain) was obtained from a study of beta chain features in type 1 diabetes. This CDR3 has 13 residues. Germline lookup yields CDR1 GTSNPN and CDR2 SVGIG (reference sequence). With V trimmed by 1 base and J by 6 bases, 0 bases remained unmatched. Expressed TCRB transcripts were sequenced, since all the RNA that had been isolated was reverse transcribed. Clones were sequenced by immunoSEQ multiplex PCR, and TCRdb holds only the in-frame ones, with some missing. There are approximately 40,000 clones in the sample; 50% occur only once, and over 0.2% lies in the top ten. The gene calls are TRBV30 and TRBJ1-5; TRBD1 matches 10 bases. Source material: stem cell memory CD4+ T cells from blood. This TCR came from a woman in her twenties or thirties in good health. The CDR3 sequence: CAWSGTGGQPQHF. The CDR3, as DNA: TGTGCCTGGAGTGGGACAGGGGGTCAGCCCCAGCATTTT.